Listed below are T cell receptor beta chains from one sample, sequenced in a study of blood T cells in healthy people across ages. TCRdb passed the 5' RACE reads through MiXCR, listing each CDR3 protein once. The sample contains fewer than 2,000,000 distinct CDR3 sequences, about two fifths of which appear only once. The specimen sequenced was blood. The origin of the receptors is a human donor in good health. Each CDR3 is given with its conserved first and last residue. Each record gives: D gene, clone size, J gene, V gene, CDR3 DNA, CDR3 protein. The D gene is left open where the match is weak. The size field is filled for only some rows; it gives once, few, many or a size class.

TRBD2 | few | TRBJ2-5 | TRBV5-1 | TGCGCCAGCAGCTTTACAAGGACTAGACAAGAGACCCAGTACTTC | CASSFTRTRQETQYF
NA | NA | TRBJ1-6 | TRBV5-1 | TGCGCCAGCAGCTTGGATATGGCAGGGACCAATTCACCTCTCCACTTT | CASSLDMAGTNSPLHF
TRBD2 | NA | TRBJ2-7 | TRBV20-1 | TGCAGTGCTAGAGATCAGTCTAGCGGGGGCTACGAGCAGTACTTC | CSARDQSSGGYEQYF
NA | NA | TRBJ2-3 | TRBV20-1 | TGCAGTGCTAGAGATGTTGAGATTATGGCAGATACGCAGTATTTT | CSARDVEIMADTQYF
NA | NA | TRBJ2-3 | TRBV12-3/TRBV12-4 | TGTCCCAGCAGTTTTGCGCTCCGTTCTAGCACAGATACGCAGTATTTT | CPSSFALRSSTDTQYF
TRBD2 | few | TRBJ2-7 | TRBV4-2 | TGTGCCAGCAGCCGGTCCCTAGCGGGGGTCAATCCTTCCTACGAGCAGTACTTC | CASSRSLAGVNPSYEQYF
TRBD1 | few | TRBJ1-6 | TRBV7-2 | TGTGCCAGCAGCTTAGGGGACAGGGCCTCACCCCTCCACTTT | CASSLGDRASPLHF
NA | NA | TRBJ2-7 | TRBV27 | TGTGCCAGCAGGTGGGGACATGGGTACTACGAGCAGTACTTC | CASRWGHGYYEQYF
TRBD1 | NA | TRBJ2-5 | TRBV5-1 | TGCGCCAGCAGCAGACCACAGGGGGCAGGAGAGACCCAGTACTTC | CASSRPQGAGETQYF
NA | NA | TRBJ2-1 | TRBV29-1 | TGCAGCTTTAACGGGGGTCACTACAATGAGCAGTTCTTC | CSFNGGHYNEQFF
NA | NA | TRBJ2-5 | TRBV6-2/TRBV6-3 | TGTGCCAGCAATAGCGCTGAGACCCAGTACTTC | CASNSAETQYF
NA | NA | TRBJ2-1 | TRBV7-3 | TGTGCCAGCTCCCTGGCAGGGGCCTACAATGAGCAGATCTTC | CASSLAGAYNEQIF
TRBD2 | NA | TRBJ2-3 | TRBV13 | TGTGCCAGCAGCTCACCCGGGGGGGAAGGCACAGATACGCAGTATTTT | CASSSPGGEGTDTQYF
NA | few | TRBJ2-6 | TRBV7-3 | TGTGCCAGCAGCTTAATAGGGGCTGGGGCCAACGTCCTGACTTTC | CASSLIGAGANVLTF
NA | few | TRBJ1-2 | TRBV7-9 | TGTGCCAGCAGCCCCCTCCTAGGATCTGGGCAGGGCCGCTATGGCTACACCTTC | CASSPLLGSGQGRYGYTF
TRBD1 | few | TRBJ2-5 | TRBV29-1 | TGCAGCGTTGCCTCGACAGGGACAATGGACGGGCAGTACTTC | CSVASTGTMDGQYF
NA | NA | TRBJ1-6 | TRBV12-3/TRBV12-4 | TGTGCCAGCAGTCTTACAGGGCCCCCTAATTCACCCCTCCACTTT | CASSLTGPPNSPLHF
NA | NA | TRBJ1-4 | TRBV12-3/TRBV12-4 | TGTGCCAGCAGTTCCGGGACAAGGGAAAAACTGTTTTTT | CASSSGTREKLFF
TRBD1 | NA | TRBJ2-5 | TRBV11-2 | TGTGCCAGCAGCTCATTACAGGGGGTTCAAGACACCCAGTACTTC | CASSSLQGVQDTQYF
NA | few | TRBJ2-3 | TRBV4-3 | TGCGCCAGCAGCCAAGATATCAACGCAGATACGCAGTATTTT | CASSQDINADTQYF
NA | NA | TRBJ1-4 | TRBV5-1 | TGCGCCAGCAGCCCCGGGAGGGGGTCAACTAATGAAAAACTGTTTTTT | CASSPGRGSTNEKLFF
NA | few | TRBJ2-3 | TRBV5-1 | TGCGCCAGCAGAGACCCGAGCACCACAGATACGCAGTATTTT | CASRDPSTTDTQYF
TRBD2 | NA | TRBJ2-5 | TRBV11-2 | TGTGCCAGCAGCTTAGCAGCGGGGGGGATCCAAGAGACCCAGTACTTC | CASSLAAGGIQETQYF
TRBD2 | few | TRBJ2-1 | TRBV20-1 | TGCAGTGCTAGGCGTAGCGGGGGTCTCTACAATGAGCAGTTCTTC | CSARRSGGLYNEQFF
TRBD1 | few | TRBJ1-2 | TRBV12-3/TRBV12-4 | TGTGCCAGCAGTTTCGGCTTCACTGGACAGGGATATAACTATGGCTACACCTTC | CASSFGFTGQGYNYGYTF
NA | few | TRBJ2-2 | TRBV10-3 | TGTGCCATCAGTGCCGGGAGGAACACCGGGGAGCTGTTTTTT | CAISAGRNTGELFF
NA | once | TRBJ2-5 | TRBV15 | TGTGCCACCAGCAGACCTTCCCGTGGGACCCAGTACTTC | CATSRPSRGTQYF
NA | NA | TRBJ2-7 | TRBV7-2 | TGTGCCAGCAGTTCGGTGCTCACGACAGCAAACTACGAGCAGTACTTC | CASSSVLTTANYEQYF
NA | few | TRBJ2-3 | TRBV5-4 | TGTGCCAGCAGCTTGGCTCCAGAGAGTAGGCAGTATTTT | CASSLAPESRQYF
NA | few | TRBJ1-5 | TRBV29-1 | TGCAGCTACCCGTCTAGGACAGTCAATCAGCCCCAGCATTTT | CSYPSRTVNQPQHF
TRBD1 | NA | TRBJ2-7 | TRBV7-9 | TGTGCCAGCAGCCCTGGGACAGGGGCCCTTTTTGAGCAGTACTTC | CASSPGTGALFEQYF
NA | NA | TRBJ2-3 | TRBV24-1 | TGTGCCACCAGTCTGACGGGGACAGATACGCAGTATTTT | CATSLTGTDTQYF
TRBD1 | NA | TRBJ2-2 | TRBV13 | TGTGCCAGCAGCTCATGGACCGGGACAGCCACCGGGGAGCTGTTTTTT | CASSSWTGTATGELFF
NA | NA | TRBJ1-4 | TRBV6-1 | TGTGCCAGCAACTGGAGTAATGAAAAACTGTTTTTT | CASNWSNEKLFF
TRBD1 | NA | TRBJ2-4 | TRBV20-1 | TGCAGTGCTAGAGAACAGGGGGTCGGGGCTTTGGAGCAGTACTTC | CSAREQGVGALEQYF
NA | few | TRBJ2-3 | TRBV29-1 | TGCAGCGTTGAGTTGGTGGCTAGCCCCACAGATACGCAGTATTTT | CSVELVASPTDTQYF
NA | NA | TRBJ1-1 | TRBV9 | TGTGCCAGCAGCGGGGGGGGAGATAACACTGAAGCTTTCTTT | CASSGGGDNTEAFF
TRBD2 | few | TRBJ2-1 | TRBV2 | TGTGCCAGCAGTGAATTGCGGGGGGTCTCCTACAATGAGCAGTTCTTC | CASSELRGVSYNEQFF
NA | NA | TRBJ1-4 | TRBV7-2 | TGTGCCAGCAGCTTAGGAGCCTGGGATGAAAAACTGTTTTTT | CASSLGAWDEKLFF
NA | NA | TRBJ2-7 | TRBV13 | TGTGCCAGCAGACCCTCTGCAAAGACGCACGAGCAGTACTTC | CASRPSAKTHEQYF
NA | few | TRBJ2-7 | TRBV29-1 | TGCAGCGCAGGAGTCCCCTACGAGCAGTACTTC | CSAGVPYEQYF
NA | NA | TRBJ1-5 | TRBV12-5 | TGTGCTAGTGGTTGGGTCTCCGGGACCCAGCATTTT | CASGWVSGTQHF
NA | NA | TRBJ2-7 | TRBV20-1 | TGCAGTGCTAGAGATGGCCAGACCTACGAGCAGTACTTC | CSARDGQTYEQYF
TRBD2 | once | TRBJ2-1 | TRBV6-5 | TGTGCCAGCAGCGGGACTACTTCCTACAATGAGCAGTTCTTC | CASSGTTSYNEQFF
TRBD2 | many | TRBJ2-5 | TRBV7-9 | TGTGCCAGCACCGTAAGCCTAGCGGGTCCCATTCGGACCCAGTACTTC | CASTVSLAGPIRTQYF
TRBD1 | NA | TRBJ1-4 | TRBV7-8 | TGTGCCAGCAGCCCTATTGTTTTGGACAGGGTAGGAGAAAAACTGTTTTTT | CASSPIVLDRVGEKLFF
NA | NA | TRBJ1-2 | TRBV6-5 | TGTGCCAGCAGTCGCCAAACAGGGTTTTGGGGGTATGGCTACACCTTC | CASSRQTGFWGYGYTF
NA | NA | TRBJ1-2 | TRBV12-3/TRBV12-4 | TGTGCCAGCAGGCAGGAGAAGAGCTATGGCTACACCTTC | CASRQEKSYGYTF
NA | NA | TRBJ1-5 | TRBV6-4 | TGTGCCAGCAGTGACTCGTTGGGGGATCAGCCCCAGCATTTT | CASSDSLGDQPQHF
TRBD1 | few | TRBJ2-7 | TRBV2 | TGTGCCAGCAGTGATAACAGGGGTGTGAACGAGCAGTACTTC | CASSDNRGVNEQYF
TRBD2 | few | TRBJ2-3 | TRBV10-3 | TGTGCCATCAGTGACTCAGCGGGGGGAACAGATACGCAGTATTTT | CAISDSAGGTDTQYF
NA | NA | TRBJ2-7 | TRBV2 | TGTGCCAGCAAAGTCCGAAGCGAGCAGTACTTC | CASKVRSEQYF
NA | NA | TRBJ1-1 | TRBV2 | TGTGCCAGCAGTGGGCAGTATAACACTGAAGCTTTCTTT | CASSGQYNTEAFF
TRBD1 | few | TRBJ2-7 | TRBV11-3 | TGTGCCAGCACCCCACGACAGGGATACGAGCAGTACTTC | CASTPRQGYEQYF